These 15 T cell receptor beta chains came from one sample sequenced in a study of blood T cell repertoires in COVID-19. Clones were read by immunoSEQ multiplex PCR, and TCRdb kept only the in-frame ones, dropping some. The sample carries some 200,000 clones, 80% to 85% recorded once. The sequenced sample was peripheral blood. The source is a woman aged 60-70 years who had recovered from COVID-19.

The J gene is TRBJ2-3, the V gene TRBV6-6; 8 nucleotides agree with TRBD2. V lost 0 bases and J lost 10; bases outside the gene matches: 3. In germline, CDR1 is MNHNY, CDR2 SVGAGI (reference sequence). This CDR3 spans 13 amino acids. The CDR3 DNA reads TGTGCCAGCAGTTACTCCGACGGGGGGGCGCAGTATTTT. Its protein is CASSYSDGGAQYF.

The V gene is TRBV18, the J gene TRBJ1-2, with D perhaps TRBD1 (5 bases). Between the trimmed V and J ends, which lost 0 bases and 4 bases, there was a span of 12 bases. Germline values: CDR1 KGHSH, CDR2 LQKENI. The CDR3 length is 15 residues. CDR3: CASSPPFQGTYGYTF. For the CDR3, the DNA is TGTGCCAGCTCACCACCCTTCCAGGGTACCTATGGCTACACCTTC.

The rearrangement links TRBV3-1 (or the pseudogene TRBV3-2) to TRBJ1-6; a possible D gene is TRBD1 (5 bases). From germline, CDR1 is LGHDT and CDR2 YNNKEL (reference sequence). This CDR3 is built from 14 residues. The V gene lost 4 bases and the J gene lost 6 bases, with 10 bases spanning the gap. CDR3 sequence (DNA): TGTGCCAGCAGCCGGGAACAGGCTAATTCACCCCTCCACTTT. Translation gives CASSREQANSPLHF.

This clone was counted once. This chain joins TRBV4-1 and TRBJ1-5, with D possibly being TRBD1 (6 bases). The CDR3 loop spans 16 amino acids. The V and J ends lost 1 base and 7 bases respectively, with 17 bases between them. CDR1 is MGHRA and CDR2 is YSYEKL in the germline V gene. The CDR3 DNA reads TGCGCCAGCAGCCAAGTGGAGAGGGGGACGCGGCAGCCCCAGCATTTT. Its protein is CASSQVERGTRQPQHF.

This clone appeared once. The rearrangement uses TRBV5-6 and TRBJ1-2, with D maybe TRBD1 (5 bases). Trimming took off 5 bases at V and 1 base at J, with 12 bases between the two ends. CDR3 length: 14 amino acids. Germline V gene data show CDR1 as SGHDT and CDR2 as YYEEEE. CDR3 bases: TGTGCCAGCAGACCGGACACGATTAACTATGGCTACACCTTC. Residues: CASRPDTINYGYTF.

The CDR3 loop reads CASSRTSGGRGWTGELFF. The CDR3 DNA sequence: TGTGCCAGCAGTCGGACTAGCGGGGGGCGGGGTTGGACCGGGGAGCTGTTTTTT. The chain uses TRBV2 and TRBJ2-2, with 14 bases aligning to TRBD2. V dropped 5 bases and J dropped 5; count of bases not matched to a gene: 10. Germline loops: CDR1 SNHLY, CDR2 FYNNEI. This CDR3 has 18 residues.

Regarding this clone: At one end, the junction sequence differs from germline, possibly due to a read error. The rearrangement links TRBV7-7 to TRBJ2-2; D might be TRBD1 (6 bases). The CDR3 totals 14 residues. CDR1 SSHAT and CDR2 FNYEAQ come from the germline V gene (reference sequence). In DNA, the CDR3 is TGTGCTAGCAGCCTGGACAGGAACACCGGGGAGCTGTTTTTT. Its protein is CASSLDRNTGELFF. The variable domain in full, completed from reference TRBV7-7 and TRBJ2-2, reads GAGVSQSPRYKVTKRGQDVTLRCDPISSHATLYWYQQALGQGPEFLTYFNYEAQPDKSGLPSDRFSAERPEGSISTLTIQRTEQRDSAMYRCASSLDRNTGELFFGEGSRLTVL.

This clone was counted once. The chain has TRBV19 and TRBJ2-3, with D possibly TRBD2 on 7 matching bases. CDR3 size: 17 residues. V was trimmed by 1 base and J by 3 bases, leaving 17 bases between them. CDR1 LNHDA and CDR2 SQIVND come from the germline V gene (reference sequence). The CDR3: CASSIAGGRSSTDTQYF. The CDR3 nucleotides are TGTGCCAGTAGTATAGCCGGGGGGCGGTCGAGTACAGATACGCAGTATTTT.

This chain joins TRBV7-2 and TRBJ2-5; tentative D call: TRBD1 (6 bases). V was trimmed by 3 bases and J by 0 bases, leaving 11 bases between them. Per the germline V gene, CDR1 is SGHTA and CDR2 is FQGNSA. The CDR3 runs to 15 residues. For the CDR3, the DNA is TGTGCCAGCAGCTTCGGACAGCCTCACCAAGAGACCCAGTACTTC. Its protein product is CASSFGQPHQETQYF.

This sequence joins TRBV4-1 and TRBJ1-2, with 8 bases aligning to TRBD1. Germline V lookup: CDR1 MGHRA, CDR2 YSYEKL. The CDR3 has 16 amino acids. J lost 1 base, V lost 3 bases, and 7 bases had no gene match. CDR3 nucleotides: TGCGCCAGCAGCCAGGGAGACAGGGGTCTTAACTATGGCTACACCTTC. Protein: CASSQGDRGLNYGYTF.

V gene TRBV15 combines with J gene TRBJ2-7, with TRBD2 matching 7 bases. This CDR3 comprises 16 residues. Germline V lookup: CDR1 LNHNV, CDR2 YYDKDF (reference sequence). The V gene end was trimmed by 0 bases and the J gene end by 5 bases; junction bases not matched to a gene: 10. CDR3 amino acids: CATSRDLGLAVHEQYF. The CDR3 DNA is TGTGCCACCAGCAGAGATTTAGGGCTAGCGGTCCACGAGCAGTACTTC.

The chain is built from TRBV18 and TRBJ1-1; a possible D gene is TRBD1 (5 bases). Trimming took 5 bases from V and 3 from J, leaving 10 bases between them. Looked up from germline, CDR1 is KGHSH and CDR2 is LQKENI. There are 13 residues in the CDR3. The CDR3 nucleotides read TGTGCCAGCTCATCCAGGGTAGACACTGAAGCTTTCTTT. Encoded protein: CASSSRVDTEAFF. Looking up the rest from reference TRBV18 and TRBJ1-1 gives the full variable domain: NAGVMQNPRHLVRRRGQEARLRCSPMKGHSHVYWYRQLPEEGLKFMVYLQKENIIDESGMPKERFSAEFPKEGPSILRIQQVVRGDSAAYFCASSSRVDTEAFFGQGTRLTVV.

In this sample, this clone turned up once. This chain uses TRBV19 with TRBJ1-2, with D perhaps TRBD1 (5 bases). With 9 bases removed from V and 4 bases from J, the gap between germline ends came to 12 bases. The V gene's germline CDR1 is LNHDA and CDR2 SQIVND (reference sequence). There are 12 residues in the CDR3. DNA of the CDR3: TGTGCCAGCGAAATCGGGGGCTATGGCTACACCTTC. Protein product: CASEIGGYGYTF.

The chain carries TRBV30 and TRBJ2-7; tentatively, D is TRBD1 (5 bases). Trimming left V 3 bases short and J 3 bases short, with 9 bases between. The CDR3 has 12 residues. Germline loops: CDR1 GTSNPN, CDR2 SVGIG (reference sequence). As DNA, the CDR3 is TGTGCCTGGAGCCCTCAGGGCTACGAGCAGTACTTC. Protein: CAWSPQGYEQYF.

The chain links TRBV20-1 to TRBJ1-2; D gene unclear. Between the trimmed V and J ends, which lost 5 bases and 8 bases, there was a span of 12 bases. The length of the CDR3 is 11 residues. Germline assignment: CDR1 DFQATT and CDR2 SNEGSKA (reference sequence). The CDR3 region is CSAPRLGGYTF. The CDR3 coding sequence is TGCAGTGCTCCCCGACTAGGCGGCTACACCTTC.